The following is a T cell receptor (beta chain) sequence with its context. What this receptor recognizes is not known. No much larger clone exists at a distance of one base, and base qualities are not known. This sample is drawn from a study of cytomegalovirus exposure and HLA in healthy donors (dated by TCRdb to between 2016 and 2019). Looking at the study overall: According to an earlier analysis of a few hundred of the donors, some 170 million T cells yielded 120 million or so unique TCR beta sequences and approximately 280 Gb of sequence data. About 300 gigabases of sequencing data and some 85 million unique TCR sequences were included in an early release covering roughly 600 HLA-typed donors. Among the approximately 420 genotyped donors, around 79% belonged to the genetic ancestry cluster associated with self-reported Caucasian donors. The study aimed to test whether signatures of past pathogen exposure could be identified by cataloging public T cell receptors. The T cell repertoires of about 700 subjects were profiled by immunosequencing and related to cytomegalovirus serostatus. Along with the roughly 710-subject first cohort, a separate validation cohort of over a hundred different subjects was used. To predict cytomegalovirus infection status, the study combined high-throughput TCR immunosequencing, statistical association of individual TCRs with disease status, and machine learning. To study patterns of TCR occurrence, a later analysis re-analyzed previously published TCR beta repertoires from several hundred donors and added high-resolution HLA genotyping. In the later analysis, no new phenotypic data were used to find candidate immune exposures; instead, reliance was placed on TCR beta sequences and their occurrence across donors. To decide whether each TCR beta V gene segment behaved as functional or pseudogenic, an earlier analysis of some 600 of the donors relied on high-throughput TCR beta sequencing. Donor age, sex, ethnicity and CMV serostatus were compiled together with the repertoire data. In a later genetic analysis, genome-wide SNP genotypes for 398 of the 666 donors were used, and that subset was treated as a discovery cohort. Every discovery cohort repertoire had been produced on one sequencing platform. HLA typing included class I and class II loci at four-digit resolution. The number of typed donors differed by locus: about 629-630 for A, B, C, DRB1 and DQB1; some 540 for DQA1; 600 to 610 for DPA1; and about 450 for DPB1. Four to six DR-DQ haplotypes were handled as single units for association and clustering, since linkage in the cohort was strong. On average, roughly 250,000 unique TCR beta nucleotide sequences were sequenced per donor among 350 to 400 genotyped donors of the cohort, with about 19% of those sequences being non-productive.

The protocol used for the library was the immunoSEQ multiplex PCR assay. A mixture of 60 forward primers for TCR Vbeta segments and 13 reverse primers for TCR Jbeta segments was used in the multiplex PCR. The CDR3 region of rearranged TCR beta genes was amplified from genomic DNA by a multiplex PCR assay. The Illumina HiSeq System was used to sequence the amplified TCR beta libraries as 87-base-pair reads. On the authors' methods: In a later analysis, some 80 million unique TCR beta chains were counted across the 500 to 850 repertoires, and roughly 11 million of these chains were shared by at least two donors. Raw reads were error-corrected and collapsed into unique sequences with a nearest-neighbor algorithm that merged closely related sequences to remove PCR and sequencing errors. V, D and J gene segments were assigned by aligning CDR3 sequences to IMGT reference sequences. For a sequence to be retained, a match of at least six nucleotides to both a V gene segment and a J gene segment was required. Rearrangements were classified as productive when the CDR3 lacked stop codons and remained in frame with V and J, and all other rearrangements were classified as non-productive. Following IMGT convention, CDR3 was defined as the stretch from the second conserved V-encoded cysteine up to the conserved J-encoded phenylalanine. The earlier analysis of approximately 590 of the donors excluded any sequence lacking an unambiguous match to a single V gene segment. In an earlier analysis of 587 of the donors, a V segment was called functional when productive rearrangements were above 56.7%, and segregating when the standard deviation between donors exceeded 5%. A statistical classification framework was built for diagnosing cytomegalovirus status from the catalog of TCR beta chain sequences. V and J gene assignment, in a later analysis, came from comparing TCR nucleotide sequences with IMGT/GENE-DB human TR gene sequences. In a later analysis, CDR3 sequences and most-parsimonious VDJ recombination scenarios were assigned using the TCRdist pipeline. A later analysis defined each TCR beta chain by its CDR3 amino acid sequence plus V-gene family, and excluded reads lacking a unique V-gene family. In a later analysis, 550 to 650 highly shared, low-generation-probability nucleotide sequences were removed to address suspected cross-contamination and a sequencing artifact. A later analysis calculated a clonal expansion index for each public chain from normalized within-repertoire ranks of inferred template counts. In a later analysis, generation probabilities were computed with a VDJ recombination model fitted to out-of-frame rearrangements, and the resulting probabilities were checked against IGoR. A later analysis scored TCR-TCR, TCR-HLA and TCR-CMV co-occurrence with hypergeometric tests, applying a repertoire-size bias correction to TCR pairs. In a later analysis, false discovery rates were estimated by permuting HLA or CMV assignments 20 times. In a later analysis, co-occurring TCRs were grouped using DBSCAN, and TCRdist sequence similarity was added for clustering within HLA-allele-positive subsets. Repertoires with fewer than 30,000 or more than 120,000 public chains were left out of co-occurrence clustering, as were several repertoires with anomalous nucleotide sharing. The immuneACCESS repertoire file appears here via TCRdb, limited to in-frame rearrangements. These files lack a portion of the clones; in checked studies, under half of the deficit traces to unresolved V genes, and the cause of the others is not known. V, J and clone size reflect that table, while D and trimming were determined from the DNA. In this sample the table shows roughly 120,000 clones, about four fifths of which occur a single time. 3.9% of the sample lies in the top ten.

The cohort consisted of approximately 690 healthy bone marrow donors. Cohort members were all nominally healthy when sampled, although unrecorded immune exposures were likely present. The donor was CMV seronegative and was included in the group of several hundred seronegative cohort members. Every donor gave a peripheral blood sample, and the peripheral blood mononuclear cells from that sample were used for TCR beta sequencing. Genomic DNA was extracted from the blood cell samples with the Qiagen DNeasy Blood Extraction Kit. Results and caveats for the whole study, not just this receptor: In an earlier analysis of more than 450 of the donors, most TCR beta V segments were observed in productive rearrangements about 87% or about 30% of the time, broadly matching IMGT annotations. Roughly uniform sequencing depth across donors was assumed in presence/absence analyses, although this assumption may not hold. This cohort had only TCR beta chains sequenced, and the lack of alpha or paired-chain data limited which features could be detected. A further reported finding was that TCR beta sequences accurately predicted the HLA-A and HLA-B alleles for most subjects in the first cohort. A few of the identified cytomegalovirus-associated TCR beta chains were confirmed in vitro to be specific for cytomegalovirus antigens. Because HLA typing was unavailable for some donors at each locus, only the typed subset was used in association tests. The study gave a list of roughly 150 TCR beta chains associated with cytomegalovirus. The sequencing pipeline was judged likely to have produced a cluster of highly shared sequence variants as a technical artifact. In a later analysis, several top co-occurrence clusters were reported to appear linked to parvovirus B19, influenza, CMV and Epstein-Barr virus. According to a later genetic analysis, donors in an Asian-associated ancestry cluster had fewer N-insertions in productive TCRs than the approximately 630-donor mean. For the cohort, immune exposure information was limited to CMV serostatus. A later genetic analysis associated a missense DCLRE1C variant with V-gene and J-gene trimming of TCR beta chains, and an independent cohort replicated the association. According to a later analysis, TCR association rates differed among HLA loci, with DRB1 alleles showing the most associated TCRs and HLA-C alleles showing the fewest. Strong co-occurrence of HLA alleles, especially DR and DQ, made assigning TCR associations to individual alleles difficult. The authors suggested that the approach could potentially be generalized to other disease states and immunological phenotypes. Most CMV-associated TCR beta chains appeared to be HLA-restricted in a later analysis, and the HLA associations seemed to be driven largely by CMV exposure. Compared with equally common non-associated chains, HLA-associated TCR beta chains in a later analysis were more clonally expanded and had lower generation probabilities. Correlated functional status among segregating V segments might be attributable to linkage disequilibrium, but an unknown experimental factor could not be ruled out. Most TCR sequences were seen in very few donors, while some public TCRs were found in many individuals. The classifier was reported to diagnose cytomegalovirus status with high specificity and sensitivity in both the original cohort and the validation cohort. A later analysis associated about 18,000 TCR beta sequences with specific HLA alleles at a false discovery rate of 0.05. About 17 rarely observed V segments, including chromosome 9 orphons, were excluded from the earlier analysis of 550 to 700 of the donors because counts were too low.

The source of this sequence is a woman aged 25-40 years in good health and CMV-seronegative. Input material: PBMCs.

The DNA reads TGTGCCAGCAGCTCCCCGGCGGTAGCGGGGAGAGGAGAGACCCAGTACTTC. Its coded protein is CASSSPAVAGRGETQYF. This receptor chain uses TRBV11-2 and TRBJ2-5, with 8 bases matching TRBD2. V loses 4 bases at its end and J loses 4 bases; junction bases beyond the gene matches: 14. Per the germline V gene, SGHAT is the CDR1 and FQNNGV is the CDR2. CDR3 length: 17 amino acids, cysteine to phenylalanine. Kept here is only the CDR3 DNA, which spans 51 bases and is read in frame from base 1. This CDR3, with the reference TRBV11-2 and TRBJ2-5 proteins standing in past its ends, gives the full variable domain EAGVAQSPRYKIIEKRQSVAFWCNPISGHATLYWYQQILGQGPKLLIQFQNNGVVDDSQLPKDRFSAERLKGVDSTLKIQPAKLEDSAVYLCASSSPAVAGRGETQYFGPGTRLLVL.